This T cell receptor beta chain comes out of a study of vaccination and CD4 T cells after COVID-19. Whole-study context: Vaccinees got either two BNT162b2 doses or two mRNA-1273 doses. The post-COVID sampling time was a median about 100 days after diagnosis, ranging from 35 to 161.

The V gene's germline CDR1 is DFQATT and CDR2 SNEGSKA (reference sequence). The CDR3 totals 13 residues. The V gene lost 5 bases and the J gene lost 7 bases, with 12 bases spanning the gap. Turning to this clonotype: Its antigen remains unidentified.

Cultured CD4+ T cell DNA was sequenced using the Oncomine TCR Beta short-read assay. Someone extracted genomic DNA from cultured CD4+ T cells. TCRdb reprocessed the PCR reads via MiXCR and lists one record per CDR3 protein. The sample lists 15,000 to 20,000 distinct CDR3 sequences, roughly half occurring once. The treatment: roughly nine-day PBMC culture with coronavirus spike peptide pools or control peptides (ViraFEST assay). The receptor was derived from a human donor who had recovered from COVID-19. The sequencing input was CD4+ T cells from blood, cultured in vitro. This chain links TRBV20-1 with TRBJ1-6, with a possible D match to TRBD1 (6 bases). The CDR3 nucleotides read TGCAGTGCTTACAGGGATTTCAATTCACCCCTCCACTTT. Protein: CSAYRDFNSPLHF.